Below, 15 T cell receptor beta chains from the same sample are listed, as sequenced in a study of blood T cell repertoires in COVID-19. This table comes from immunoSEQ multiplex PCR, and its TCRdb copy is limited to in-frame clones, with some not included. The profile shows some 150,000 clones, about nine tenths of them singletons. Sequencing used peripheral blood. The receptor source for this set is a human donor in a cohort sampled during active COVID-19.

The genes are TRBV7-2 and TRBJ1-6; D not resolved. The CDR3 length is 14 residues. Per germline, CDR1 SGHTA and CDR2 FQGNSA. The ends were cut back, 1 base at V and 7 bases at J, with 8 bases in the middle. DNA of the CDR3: TGTGCCAGCAGCTTAGTTGAGGGAAATTCACCCCTCCACTTT. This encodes CASSLVEGNSPLHF.

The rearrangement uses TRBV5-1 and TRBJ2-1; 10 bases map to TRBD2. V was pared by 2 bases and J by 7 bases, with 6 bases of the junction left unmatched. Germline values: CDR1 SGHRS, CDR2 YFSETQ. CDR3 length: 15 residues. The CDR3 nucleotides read TGCGCCAGCAGCTTCGTCACGACTAGCGGGAATGAGCAGTTCTTC. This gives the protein CASSFVTTSGNEQFF.

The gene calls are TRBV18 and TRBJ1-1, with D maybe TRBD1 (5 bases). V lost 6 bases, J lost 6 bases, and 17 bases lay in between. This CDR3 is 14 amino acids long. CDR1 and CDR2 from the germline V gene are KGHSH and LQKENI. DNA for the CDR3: TGTGCCAGCTCCCCCTGGGGCAGGGCCTCTGAAGCTTTCTTT. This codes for CASSPWGRASEAFF.

The CDR3 spells CASTVGQMNTEAFF. CDR3 nucleotide sequence: TGTGCCAGCACCGTGGGACAGATGAACACTGAAGCTTTCTTT. The gene calls are TRBV5-8 and TRBJ1-1, with 7 nucleotides matching TRBD1. Looked up from germline, CDR1 is SGHTS and CDR2 is YDEGEE. V was pared by 6 bases and J by 0 bases, with 5 bases of the junction left unmatched. This CDR3 region has 14 residues.

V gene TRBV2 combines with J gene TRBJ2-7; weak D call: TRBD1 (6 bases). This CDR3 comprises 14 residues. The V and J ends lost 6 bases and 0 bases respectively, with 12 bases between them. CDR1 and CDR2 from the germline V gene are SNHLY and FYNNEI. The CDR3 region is CASRGHRSSYEQYF. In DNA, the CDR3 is TGTGCCAGCAGGGGACACAGGAGCTCCTACGAGCAGTACTTC.

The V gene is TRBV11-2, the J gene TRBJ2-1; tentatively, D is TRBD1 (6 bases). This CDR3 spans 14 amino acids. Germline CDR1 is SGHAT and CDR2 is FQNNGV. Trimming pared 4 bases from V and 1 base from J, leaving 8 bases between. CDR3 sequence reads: CASSSQGSYNEQFF. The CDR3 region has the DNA TGTGCCAGCAGCTCGCAGGGGTCCTACAATGAGCAGTTCTTC.

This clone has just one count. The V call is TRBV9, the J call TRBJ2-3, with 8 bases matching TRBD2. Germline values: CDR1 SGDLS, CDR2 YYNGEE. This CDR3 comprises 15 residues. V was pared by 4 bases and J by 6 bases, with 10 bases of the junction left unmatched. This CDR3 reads CASSPAGTSPDTQYF. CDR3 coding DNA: TGTGCCAGCAGCCCTGCCGGGACTAGTCCTGATACGCAGTATTTT.

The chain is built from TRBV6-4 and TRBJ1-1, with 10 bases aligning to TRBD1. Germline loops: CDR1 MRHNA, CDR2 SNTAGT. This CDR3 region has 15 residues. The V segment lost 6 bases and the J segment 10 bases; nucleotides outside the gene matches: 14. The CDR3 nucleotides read TGTGCCAGCAGGCAATTTGACGGGACAGGGGAGAGAGCTTTCTTT. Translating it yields CASRQFDGTGERAFF.

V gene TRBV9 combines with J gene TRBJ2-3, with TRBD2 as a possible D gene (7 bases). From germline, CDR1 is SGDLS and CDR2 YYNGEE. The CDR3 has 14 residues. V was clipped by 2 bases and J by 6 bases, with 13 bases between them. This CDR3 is CASSVGGQRDTQYF. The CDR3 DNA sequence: TGTGCCAGCAGCGTCGGGGGGCAGAGGGATACGCAGTATTTT.

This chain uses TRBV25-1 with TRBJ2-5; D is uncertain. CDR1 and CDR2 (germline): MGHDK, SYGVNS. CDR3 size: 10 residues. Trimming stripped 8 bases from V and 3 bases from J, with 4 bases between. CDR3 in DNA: TGTGCCAGCCTTAAAGAGACCCAGTACTTC. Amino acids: CASLKETQYF.

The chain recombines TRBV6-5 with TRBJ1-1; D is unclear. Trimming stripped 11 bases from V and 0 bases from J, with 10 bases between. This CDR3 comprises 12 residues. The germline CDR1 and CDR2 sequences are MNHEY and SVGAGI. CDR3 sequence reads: CAAAGVNTEAFF. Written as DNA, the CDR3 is TGTGCCGCGGCCGGGGTGAACACTGAAGCTTTCTTT.

The CDR3 coding sequence is TGTGCCAGCAGCCAAGAAGGACTAGCGGGGGGGCCCCCGTTCTTC. Encoded protein: CASSQEGLAGGPPFF. V gene TRBV3-1 (or the pseudogene TRBV3-2) combines with J gene TRBJ2-1, with 15 bases that match TRBD2. From germline, CDR1 is LGHDT and CDR2 YNNKEL (reference sequence). Losses at the gene ends were 0 bases for V and 15 bases for J; bases not matched to a gene: 6. The length of the CDR3 is 15 residues.

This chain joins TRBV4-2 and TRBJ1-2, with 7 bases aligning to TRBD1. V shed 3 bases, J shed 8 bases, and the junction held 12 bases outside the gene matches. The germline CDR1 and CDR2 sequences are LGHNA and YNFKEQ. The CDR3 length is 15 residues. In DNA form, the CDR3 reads TGTGCCAGCAGCCAGAGGGGGACAGAAAGGGAGGGCTACACCTTC. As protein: CASSQRGTEREGYTF.

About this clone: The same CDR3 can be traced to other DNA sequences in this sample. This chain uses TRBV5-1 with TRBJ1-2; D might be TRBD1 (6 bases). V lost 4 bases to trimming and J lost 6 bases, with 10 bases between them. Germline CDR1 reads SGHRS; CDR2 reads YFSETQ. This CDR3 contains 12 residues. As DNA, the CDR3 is TGCGCCAGCAGCCCGGACAGAGATGGCTACACCTTC. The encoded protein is CASSPDRDGYTF.

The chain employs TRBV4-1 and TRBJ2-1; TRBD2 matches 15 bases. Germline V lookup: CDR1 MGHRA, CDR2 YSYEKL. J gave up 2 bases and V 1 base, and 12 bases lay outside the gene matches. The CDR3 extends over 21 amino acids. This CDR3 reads CASSQAPGLAGGPMTYNEQFF. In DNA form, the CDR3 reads TGCGCCAGCAGCCAAGCCCCGGGACTAGCGGGGGGTCCCATGACCTACAATGAGCAGTTCTTC.